A selection of T cell receptor beta chains follows, all from one sample in a study of beta chain features in type 1 diabetes. Method: immunoSEQ multiplex PCR; TCRdb's copy keeps in-frame clones and lacks some. The sample lists 850,000 to 900,000 clones, 15% to 20% occurring once. The sequenced sample consisted of naive CD4+ T cells from blood. Receptors were obtained from a woman aged 18-29 years in good health. CDR3s leave out the opening cysteine and the closing phenylalanine or tryptophan. Each record gives: J gene, V gene, D gene, CDR3 protein. A D gene is named only where the DNA matches it firmly.

>TRBJ2-7|TRBV4-1|TRBD1
ASSWGQGPINEQY
>TRBJ1-2|TRBV5-4|TRBD1
ASSLRGLQGYT
>TRBJ2-1|TRBV7-2|TRBD2
ASSLYPGIAGPREQF
>TRBJ2-3|TRBV19|NA
ASSIPASPTDTQY
>TRBJ2-1|TRBV18|NA
ASSPPGESEQF
>TRBJ2-5|TRBV7-6|NA
ASSSHGEETQY
>TRBJ2-7|TRBV10-3|NA
AIRQGEGDEQY
>TRBJ2-1|TRBV27|TRBD2
ASSLAWLAGNEQF
>TRBJ1-5|TRBV19|NA
ASSILGRGSNQPQH
>TRBJ2-4|TRBV29-1|TRBD1
SVAGRTGTTKNIQY
>TRBJ2-6|TRBV7-3|NA
ASSQIGTISGANVLT
>TRBJ2-1|TRBV5-1|NA
ASSFLGGVHNNEQF
>TRBJ2-5|TRBV7-2|TRBD2
ASSPGVAGEQETQY
>TRBJ2-2|TRBV2|NA
ASSFRGSELF
>TRBJ2-7|TRBV6-6|TRBD2
ASSYVLAGGTYEQY
>TRBJ2-7|TRBV19|TRBD2
ASSRWEGNYEQY
>TRBJ2-7|TRBV4-3|NA
ASSQSVTRPYEQY
>TRBJ2-1|TRBV28|TRBD2
ASSLFSGSGDEQF
>TRBJ1-1|TRBV14|NA
ASSRNFGTEAF
>TRBJ1-5|TRBV6-5|NA
ASQGYSNQPQH
>TRBJ2-5|TRBV2|TRBD1
ASTRDRAVETQY
>TRBJ2-2|TRBV10-3|TRBD2
AIRAGDTGELF
>TRBJ2-1|TRBV7-8|NA
ASRKQAGIASNNEQF
>TRBJ1-1|TRBV19|NA
ASKAHLNTEAF
>TRBJ2-2|TRBV9|TRBD1
ASSVLPGTGFGELF
>TRBJ2-5|TRBV2|NA
ASSETGVRETQY
>TRBJ2-3|TRBV7-2|NA
ASSLDYSIDRGQY
>TRBJ2-7|TRBV11-2|NA
ASSPRTTDDEQY
>TRBJ2-7|TRBV2|NA
ASSEEVGGGQY
>TRBJ2-7|TRBV7-2|NA
ASSPRQLSYEQY
>TRBJ2-7|TRBV27|NA
ASSSLGSYEQY
>TRBJ2-2|TRBV18|NA
AIARELNTGELF
>TRBJ2-6|TRBV18|TRBD1
ASSSNRGNSGANVLT
>TRBJ2-3|TRBV4-2|NA
ASSQVSNTQY
>TRBJ2-1|TRBV5-4|TRBD2
ASSGGPNYNEQF
>TRBJ2-2|TRBV7-2|NA
ASSLFVGRVGGELF
>TRBJ2-1|TRBV6-6|NA
ASSSDGGVGEQF
>TRBJ2-3|TRBV9|NA
ASSVSGFSTDTQY
>TRBJ2-7|TRBV7-2|NA
ASSLARNYEQY
>TRBJ2-1|TRBV27|TRBD1
ASSIRDRLTDEQF
>TRBJ2-3|TRBV7-2|TRBD1
ASSPGTGFSTDTQY
>TRBJ2-1|TRBV7-8|TRBD2
ASSSQRGGHEQF
>TRBJ1-1|TRBV6-5|NA
ASSGTEAF
>TRBJ1-1|TRBV6-5|TRBD1
ASSYGRQGSEAF
>TRBJ2-3|TRBV4-3|TRBD2
ASSQGRWGGTDTQY
>TRBJ2-3|TRBV5-6|TRBD2
ASSPGTSGSADTQY
>TRBJ1-3|TRBV10-3|NA
AIREQGPIY
>TRBJ2-7|TRBV7-2|NA
ASSPRTGPGYEQY
>TRBJ1-2|TRBV15|TRBD1
ATSREPIQGVYGYT
>TRBJ2-7|TRBV7-9|TRBD2
ASSRSVAGGSYEQY